Listed here are 23 T cell receptor beta chains from one sample, sequenced in a study of beta chain features in type 1 diabetes. Expressed TCRB transcripts were sequenced because the isolated RNA had all been reverse transcribed beforehand. Sequencing used immunoSEQ multiplex PCR; TCRdb keeps in-frame clones, though not all of them. The sample includes some 270,000 clones, 12% to 15% of them seen just once. Sequenced input: naive CD4+ T cells from blood. Receptor source: a middle-aged woman in good health.

The V and J genes are TRBV20-1 and TRBJ2-5; no clear D. CDR1 and CDR2 (germline): DFQATT, SNEGSKA (reference sequence). Trimming removed 5 bases at V and 5 bases at J, with 9 bases between. This CDR3 is built from 11 residues. The CDR3 spells CSAQSRETQYF. The CDR3 region has the DNA TGCAGTGCTCAGTCGCGGGAGACCCAGTACTTC.

This clone was counted a few times. The genes are TRBV7-9 and TRBJ2-7, with 7 positions matching TRBD1. Germline V gene data show CDR1 as SEHNR and CDR2 as FQNEAQ (reference sequence). CDR3 size: 16 residues. After removal of 4 bases from V and 2 bases from J, the junction contained 11 bases not matched to a gene. In nucleotides, the CDR3 is TGTGCCAGCAGCTACGGGACAGCCCTGGGGACCTACGAGCAGTACTTC. It yields the protein CASSYGTALGTYEQYF.

This clone was found a few times. J is TRBJ1-1 and V is TRBV9; possibly TRBD1 for D (6 bases). This CDR3 is 15 amino acids long. V was pared by 0 bases and J by 4 bases, with 13 bases between. The V gene's germline CDR1 is SGDLS and CDR2 YYNGEE. The CDR3 DNA is TGTGCCAGCAGCGTAGTGGCAGGGGCGGCCACTGAAGCTTTCTTT. It is translated as CASSVVAGAATEAFF.

The J gene is TRBJ1-5, the V gene TRBV2, with 8 positions matching TRBD1. CDR3 length equals 14 residues. Germline V gene lookup returns CDR1 SNHLY and CDR2 FYNNEI. V lost 7 bases, J lost 2 bases, and 4 bases stayed unmatched. CDR3: CASNQDRGNQPQHF. In DNA form, the CDR3 reads TGTGCCAGCAACCAGGACAGGGGCAATCAGCCCCAGCATTTT.

CDR3 amino acids: CASSLGEGGRGTEAFF. CDR3 sequence (DNA): TGTGCCAGCAGCTTAGGAGAAGGGGGCCGGGGCACTGAAGCTTTCTTT. This chain connects TRBV7-9 to TRBJ1-1; 7 bases fit TRBD1. Germline assignment: CDR1 SEHNR and CDR2 FQNEAQ (reference sequence). This CDR3 is built from 16 residues. V trimming: 1 base; J trimming: 4 bases; junction bases outside the gene matches: 9.

This clone was found a few times. The chain combines TRBV15 with TRBJ2-2, with D unclear. The CDR3 consists of 14 residues. Germline-derived CDR1 and CDR2 are LNHNV and YYDKDF (reference sequence). V lost 2 bases to trimming and J lost 5 bases, with 9 bases between them. CDR3 DNA sequence: TGTGCCACCAGCAGACAGGTTCATACCGGGGAGCTGTTTTTT. Its translation is CATSRQVHTGELFF.

The rearrangement uses TRBV5-1 and TRBJ2-3, with 10 nucleotides matching TRBD2. Germline loops: CDR1 SGHRS, CDR2 YFSETQ. J was trimmed by 1 base and V by 0 bases; bases with no gene match: 8. The CDR3 runs 18 residues. Here the CDR3 reads CASSLVASGGPGTDTQYF. CDR3 nucleotide sequence: TGCGCCAGCAGCTTGGTGGCTAGCGGGGGCCCCGGCACAGATACGCAGTATTTT.

In its sample, this clone was seen a few times. The chain is built from TRBV27 and TRBJ2-2, with 9 bases aligning to TRBD1. CDR1 is MNHEY, CDR2 SMNVEV, per germline (reference sequence). After removal of 6 bases from V and 7 bases from J, the junction contained 15 bases not matched to a gene. CDR3 length equals 17 residues. CDR3 DNA sequence: TGTGCCAGCAGCCCTAAAGTCGGGAGACAGGGGGGCGGGGAGCTGTTTTTT. Its translation is CASSPKVGRQGGGELFF.

The chain recombines TRBV5-1 with TRBJ1-6, with 7 bases lining up with TRBD1. The ends lost 2 bases at V and 5 bases at J; junction bases unmatched: 1. The CDR3 consists of 14 residues. The germline CDR1 and CDR2 sequences are SGHRS and YFSETQ. This chain's CDR3 is CASSLTGDNSPLHF. The CDR3 coding sequence is TGCGCCAGCAGCTTAACAGGGGATAATTCACCCCTCCACTTT.

This clone came up a few times. The V and J genes are TRBV11-2 and TRBJ1-5; 8 nucleotides line up with TRBD1. This CDR3 is 16 amino acids long. The V gene's germline CDR1 is SGHAT and CDR2 FQNNGV. Losses at the gene ends were 1 base for V and 6 bases for J; bases not matched to a gene: 8. The CDR3 spells CASSLGQGSVGQPQHF. CDR3 DNA: TGTGCCAGCAGCTTAGGACAGGGGTCGGTAGGTCAGCCCCAGCATTTT. The whole variable domain, filled in from reference TRBV11-2 and TRBJ1-5, reads EAGVAQSPRYKIIEKRQSVAFWCNPISGHATLYWYQQILGQGPKLLIQFQNNGVVDDSQLPKDRFSAERLKGVDSTLKIQPAKLEDSAVYLCASSLGQGSVGQPQHFGDGTRLSIL.

This clone was counted a few times. This chain uses TRBV7-9 with TRBJ1-5, with a weak D call TRBD1 (5 bases). CDR1 is SEHNR and CDR2 is FQNEAQ in the germline V gene (reference sequence). V lost 8 bases and J 2 bases, leaving 13 bases between the germline ends. The CDR3 totals 14 residues. The CDR3 nucleotides are TGTGCCAGCTCAGGGTTGGATGGCAATCAGCCCCAGCATTTT. As protein: CASSGLDGNQPQHF.

This chain connects TRBV5-1 to TRBJ2-7, with 12 bases identical to TRBD2. The germline gives CDR1 SGHRS, CDR2 YFSETQ. J gave up 7 bases and V 3 bases, and 8 bases lay outside the gene matches. The CDR3 sequence is 15 residues long. CDR3 sequence: CASSSVLAGGEEQYF. The CDR3 DNA reads TGCGCCAGCAGCTCCGTACTAGCGGGGGGAGAGGAGCAGTACTTC.

In its sample, this clone was seen a few times. This rearrangement joins TRBV12-5 to TRBJ2-7, with 10 bases matching TRBD2. The CDR3 is 14 residues long. With V trimmed by 3 bases and J by 3 bases, 2 bases remained unmatched. CDR1 LGHNT and CDR2 FRNRAP come from the germline V gene. CDR3 DNA sequence: TGTGCTAGTGGTTTTAGACTAGCGGGCTACGAGCAGTACTTC. Translation: CASGFRLAGYEQYF.

The chain uses TRBV6-1 and TRBJ1-1; a possible D gene is TRBD1 (6 bases). The ends were cut back, 2 bases at V and 1 base at J, with 11 bases in the middle. The V gene's germline CDR1 is MNHNS and CDR2 SASEGT. This CDR3 has 15 amino acids. The CDR3 is CASSELGRGNTEAFF. The CDR3 coding sequence is TGTGCCAGCAGTGAACTCGGCAGGGGGAACACTGAAGCTTTCTTT.

This clone occurred a few times. The V gene is TRBV19, the J gene TRBJ2-2; 9 bases align to TRBD1. The germline V gene encodes CDR1 LNHDA and CDR2 SQIVND (reference sequence). Unmatched junction bases numbered 2, after V lost 9 bases and J lost 6 bases. CDR3 length: 12 residues. DNA of the CDR3: TGTGCCAGACAGGGGGCGGCCGGGGAGCTGTTTTTT. This gives the protein CARQGAAGELFF.

This clone showed up just a few times. The chain couples TRBV5-1 to TRBJ2-7, with 7 bases aligning to TRBD1. V lost 1 base, J lost 0 bases, and 4 bases stayed unmatched. CDR3 length: 15 amino acids. CDR1 and CDR2 (germline): SGHRS, YFSETQ. CDR3 sequence (DNA): TGCGCCAGCAGCTTGCAACAGGGGACCTCCTACGAGCAGTACTTC. Protein sequence: CASSLQQGTSYEQYF.

The CDR3 DNA is TGTGCCAGCACTAGGGACAGGGGATCCTACAATGAGCAGTTCTTC. Translated, it gives CASTRDRGSYNEQFF. The chain uses TRBV2 and TRBJ2-1, with 10 bases aligning to TRBD1. Trimming removed 7 bases from V and 1 base from J; junction bases left unmatched: 4. CDR1 is SNHLY and CDR2 is FYNNEI in the germline V gene. CDR3 size: 15 residues.

This clone came up a few times. The rearrangement joins TRBV7-2 to TRBJ2-7, with 9 bases lining up with TRBD1. CDR3 length: 14 residues. Trimming at V came to 5 bases and at J to 1 base, leaving 3 bases not matched to a gene. Germline V gene sequence: CDR1 SGHTA, CDR2 FQGNSA. For the CDR3, the DNA is TGTGCCAGCAGCACGACAGGGGGATCCTACGAGCAGTACTTC. As protein: CASSTTGGSYEQYF.

The table lists this clone with a few counts. J is TRBJ2-2 and V is TRBV7-2, with a tentative D call TRBD2 (7 bases). CDR3 length: 17 amino acids. The germline CDR1 and CDR2 sequences are SGHTA and FQGNSA. The V end was cut by 5 bases, the J end by 7 bases, with 23 bases between. CDR3 DNA sequence: TGTGCCAGCAGCCCTCCCGGGGGGCCTCGGATGGGCGGGGAGCTGTTTTTT. Translating gives CASSPPGGPRMGGELFF.

A remark on this clone: Other nucleotide sequences in the sample specify the same CDR3. The V and J genes are TRBV7-6 and TRBJ2-1, with a tentative D call TRBD1 (6 bases). The V gene lost 5 bases and the J gene lost 10 bases, with 12 bases spanning the gap. This CDR3 is 12 amino acids long. The germline gives CDR1 SGHVS, CDR2 FNYEAQ. This CDR3 is CASSLSGAEQFF. CDR3 DNA: TGTGCCAGCAGCCTATCAGGGGCCGAGCAGTTCTTC.

This clone has a handful of counts. The genes are TRBV7-9 and TRBJ2-4; 11 bases agree with TRBD2. From germline, CDR1 is SEHNR and CDR2 FQNEAQ (reference sequence). The V segment lost 0 bases and the J segment 5 bases; nucleotides outside the gene matches: 0. CDR3 size: 15 residues. The DNA of the CDR3 is TGTGCCAGCAGCTTAGCACTAGCGGGGGAAAACATTCAGTACTTC. This codes for CASSLALAGENIQYF.

This clone appeared a single time. The genes are TRBV7-9 and TRBJ1-6; 11 bases agree with TRBD1. Trimming removed 4 bases from V and 5 bases from J; junction bases left unmatched: 7. The CDR3 covers 17 residues. The germline V gene has CDR1 SEHNR and CDR2 FQNEAQ (reference sequence). CDR3 sequence (DNA): TGTGCCAGCAGCTGGGGACAGGGGGACCCGGATAATTCACCCCTCCACTTT. Its translation is CASSWGQGDPDNSPLHF.

This clone was counted ten times or more. V and J are TRBV7-2 and TRBJ2-3, with TRBD2 identical over 8 bases. Germline V CDR1 and CDR2: SGHTA, FQGNSA. J lost 2 bases, V lost 3 bases, and 4 bases had no gene match. The CDR3 sequence is 15 residues long. This chain's CDR3 is CASSFQRGSTDTQYF. The CDR3 DNA follows: TGTGCCAGCAGCTTCCAGCGGGGGTCCACAGATACGCAGTATTTT.